This TCR beta chain was sequenced in a study of T cell responses to AZD1222 COVID-19 vaccine. Clones were sequenced by immunoSEQ multiplex PCR, and TCRdb holds only the in-frame ones, with some missing. The sample yields 140,000 to 150,000 clones, about 93% seen once. CDR1 and CDR2 from the germline V gene are MNHEY and SMNVEV (reference sequence). The ends were cut back, 6 bases at V and 3 bases at J, with 14 bases in the middle. This CDR3 contains 14 residues. The sample consisted of peripheral blood, taken on day 0 of AZD1222 vaccination. J is TRBJ1-2 and V is TRBV27; no definite D call. This TCR came from an adult in good health. The chain's CDR3 is CASSRGYLDYGYTF. DNA of the CDR3: TGTGCCAGCAGCAGAGGGTACCTTGACTATGGCTACACCTTC.